Sequencing of this T cell receptor (beta chain) was carried out in a study of graft-versus-host responses after intestinal transplantation. Study background: Multivisceral, liver-intestinal, or isolated intestinal transplants were received by the recipients.

General study points: GvH clonotypes were identified within recipient marrow, with a subset emerging first in ileum or blood. Graft-donor T cell macrochimerism in patients accompanied high graft-versus-host to host-versus-graft clonal ratios in allografts.

Notes on this clone: Its target is not known. A read error may account for a junction end that differs from germline.

Libraries were prepared by immunoSEQ multiplex PCR; TCRdb keeps only in-frame clonotypes and omits some of them. The repertoire holds about 90,000 clones, 85% to 95% seen once, with 0.45% to 0.6% in the top ten. CDR1 and CDR2 (germline): SNHLY, FYNNEI. The CDR3 totals 16 residues. The clonotype originates from a human donor who received an intestinal transplant. V usage is TRBV2 and J usage is TRBJ2-5; the match to TRBD1 covers 7 bases. The input for sequencing was unstimulated CD8+ T cells sorted from spleen or lymph node cells, taken before intestinal transplant. CDR3 nucleotides: TGTGCCAGCAATGAAACACCGACAGGGCCAGGGGAGACCCAGTACTTC. Translating it yields CASNETPTGPGETQYF.